This TCR beta chain emerged from a study of T-cell reconstitution after alpha-beta-depleted transplantation in children. Regarding the study as a whole: Expanded graft clones, several hundred of them, were reportedly the source of alpha-beta T cells about two months after transplant. One year post-transplant, T-cell counts and diversity were largely derived from T cells produced anew.

Points on this clonotype: Its antigen is not identified.

Germline V gene data show CDR1 as SEHNR and CDR2 as FQNEAQ (reference sequence). The CDR3 is 13 residues long. Trimming left V 1 base short and J 5 bases short, with 9 bases between. TCRbeta library construction was performed incorporating unique molecular identifiers. TCRdb processed the PCR reads anew with MiXCR; each CDR3 protein has one entry. The sample lists fewer than 250,000 distinct CDR3 sequences, about 15% occurring once. The sample was PBMCs, mostly from graft donor cells, taken 360 days after TCRalphabeta/CD19-depleted stem cell transplant. This receptor was taken from a male patient between 2 and 9 years old who had a stem cell transplant for acute lymphoblastic leukemia, so the T cells may come from the graft donor. The chain recombines TRBV7-9 with TRBJ2-7; D unclear. The CDR3 here is CASSLEGVDEQYF. As DNA, the CDR3 is TGTGCCAGCAGCTTAGAGGGTGTTGACGAGCAGTACTTC.